Listed below are T cell receptor beta chains from one sample, sequenced in a study of blood T cell repertoires in COVID-19. Clones were read by immunoSEQ multiplex PCR, and TCRdb kept only the in-frame ones, dropping some. The data contain 90,000 to 120,000 clones, roughly 83% of them singletons. The sample consisted of peripheral blood. The receptors here all came from a woman aged 80 or over with active or convalescent COVID-19. The conserved cysteine and the conserved F or W are not part of the CDR3 here.

J gene: TRBJ2-7; CDR3 length: 11; V gene: TRBV3-1/TRBV3-2; CDR3 protein: ASSYRSGYEQY
J gene: TRBJ1-2; CDR3 length: 13; V gene: TRBV6-6; CDR3 protein: ASRRGTGGNYGYT
J gene: TRBJ1-1; CDR3 length: 13; V gene: TRBV9; CDR3 protein: ASSVAGQGYTEAF
J gene: TRBJ2-7; CDR3 length: 13; V gene: TRBV2; CDR3 protein: ASSGRGSSSYEQY
J gene: TRBJ1-2; CDR3 length: 12; V gene: TRBV5-1; CDR3 protein: ASSLQGKDYGYT
J gene: TRBJ1-2; CDR3 length: 11; V gene: TRBV27; CDR3 protein: ASREQGLYGYT
J gene: TRBJ1-3; CDR3 length: 15; V gene: TRBV5-1; CDR3 protein: ASSLDAGGFGGNTIY
J gene: TRBJ1-2; CDR3 length: 11; V gene: TRBV2; CDR3 protein: ASITGENYGYT
J gene: TRBJ2-5; CDR3 length: 13; V gene: TRBV30; CDR3 protein: AWNGRGGSWETQY
J gene: TRBJ2-5; CDR3 length: 11; V gene: TRBV9; CDR3 protein: ASSVAVQETQY